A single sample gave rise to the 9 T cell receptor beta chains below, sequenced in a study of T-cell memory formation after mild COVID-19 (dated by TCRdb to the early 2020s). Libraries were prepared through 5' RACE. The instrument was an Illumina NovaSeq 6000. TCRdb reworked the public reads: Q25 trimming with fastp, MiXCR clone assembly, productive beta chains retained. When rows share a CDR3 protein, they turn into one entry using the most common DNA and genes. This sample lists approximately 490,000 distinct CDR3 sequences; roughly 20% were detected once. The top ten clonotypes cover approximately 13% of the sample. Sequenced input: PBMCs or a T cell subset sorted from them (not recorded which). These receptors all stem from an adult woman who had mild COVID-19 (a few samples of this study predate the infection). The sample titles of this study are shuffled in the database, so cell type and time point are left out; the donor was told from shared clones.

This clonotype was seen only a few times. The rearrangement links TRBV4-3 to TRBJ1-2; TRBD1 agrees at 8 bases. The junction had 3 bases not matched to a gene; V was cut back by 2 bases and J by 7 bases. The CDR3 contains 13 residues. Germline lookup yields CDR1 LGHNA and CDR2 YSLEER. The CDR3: CASSQRTGSGYTF. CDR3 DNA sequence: TGCGCCAGCAGCCAACGGACAGGGTCTGGCTACACCTTC.

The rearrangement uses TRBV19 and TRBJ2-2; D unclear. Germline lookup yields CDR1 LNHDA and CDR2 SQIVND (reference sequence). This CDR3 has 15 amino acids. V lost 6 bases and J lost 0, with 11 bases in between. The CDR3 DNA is TGTGCCAGTAGCCGCCGGGCTACGAACACCGGGGAGCTGTTTTTT. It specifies CASSRRATNTGELFF.

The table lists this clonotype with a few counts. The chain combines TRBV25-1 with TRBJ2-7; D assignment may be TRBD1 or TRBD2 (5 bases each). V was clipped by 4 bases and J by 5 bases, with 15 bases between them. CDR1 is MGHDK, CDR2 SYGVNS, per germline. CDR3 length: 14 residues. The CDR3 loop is CASSGGTPQDEQYF. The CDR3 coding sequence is TGTGCCAGCAGTGGGGGGACGCCCCAAGACGAGCAGTACTTC.

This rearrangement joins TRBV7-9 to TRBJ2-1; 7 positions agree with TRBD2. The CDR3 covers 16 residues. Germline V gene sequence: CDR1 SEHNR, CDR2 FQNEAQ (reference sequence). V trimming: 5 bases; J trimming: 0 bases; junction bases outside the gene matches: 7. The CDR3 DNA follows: TGTGCCAGCAGCCCTAGCGGCGGAAGCTCCTACAATGAGCAGTTCTTC. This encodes CASSPSGGSSYNEQFF.

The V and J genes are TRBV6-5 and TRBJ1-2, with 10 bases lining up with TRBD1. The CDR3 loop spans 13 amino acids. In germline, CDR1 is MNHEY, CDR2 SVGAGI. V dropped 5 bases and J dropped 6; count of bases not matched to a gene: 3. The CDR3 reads CASSAGQGNGYTF. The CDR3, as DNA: TGTGCCAGCAGTGCGGGACAGGGGAATGGCTACACCTTC.

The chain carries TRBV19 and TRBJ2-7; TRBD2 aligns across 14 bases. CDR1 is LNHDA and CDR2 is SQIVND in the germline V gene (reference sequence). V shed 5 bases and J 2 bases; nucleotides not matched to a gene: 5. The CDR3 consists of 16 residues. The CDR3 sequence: CASSSRTSGGTYEQYF. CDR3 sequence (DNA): TGTGCCAGTAGTTCCCGGACTAGCGGGGGGACCTACGAGCAGTACTTC.

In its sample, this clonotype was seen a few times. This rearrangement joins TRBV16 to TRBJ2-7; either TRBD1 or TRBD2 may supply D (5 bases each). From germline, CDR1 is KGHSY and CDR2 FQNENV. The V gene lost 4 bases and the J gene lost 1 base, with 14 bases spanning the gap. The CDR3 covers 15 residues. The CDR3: CASSPRHEGSYEQYF. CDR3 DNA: TGTGCCAGCAGCCCCCGGCATGAGGGGTCCTACGAGCAGTACTTC.

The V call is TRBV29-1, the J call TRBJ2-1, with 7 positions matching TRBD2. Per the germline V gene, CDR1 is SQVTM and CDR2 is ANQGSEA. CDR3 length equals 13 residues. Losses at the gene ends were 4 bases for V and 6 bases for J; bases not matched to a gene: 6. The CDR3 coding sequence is TGCAGCGTTGCGCGGGAGCGCCGCAATGAGCAGTTCTTC. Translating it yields CSVARERRNEQFF.

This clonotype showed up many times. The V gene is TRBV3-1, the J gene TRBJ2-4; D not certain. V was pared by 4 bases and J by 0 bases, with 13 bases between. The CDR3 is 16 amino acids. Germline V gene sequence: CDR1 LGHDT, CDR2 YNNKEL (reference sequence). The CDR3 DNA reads TGTGCCAGCAGCCGAGGTGGTGGCGGAGCCAAAAACATTCAGTACTTC. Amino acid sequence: CASSRGGGGAKNIQYF.